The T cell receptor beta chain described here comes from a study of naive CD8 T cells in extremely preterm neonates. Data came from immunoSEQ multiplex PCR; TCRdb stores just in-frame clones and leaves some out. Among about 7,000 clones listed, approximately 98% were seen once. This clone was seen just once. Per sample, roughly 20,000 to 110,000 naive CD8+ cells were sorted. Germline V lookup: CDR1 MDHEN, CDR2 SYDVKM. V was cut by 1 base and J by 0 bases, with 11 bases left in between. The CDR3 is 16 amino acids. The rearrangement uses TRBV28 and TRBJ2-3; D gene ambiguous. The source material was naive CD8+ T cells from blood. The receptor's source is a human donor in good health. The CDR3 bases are TGTGCCAGCAGTTTATCTAATCTCGTGAGCACAGATACGCAGTATTTT. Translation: CASSLSNLVSTDTQYF.